A selection of T cell receptor beta chains follows, all from one sample in a study of PD-1 blockade in classical Hodgkin lymphoma. The protocol was immunoSEQ multiplex PCR, while the TCRdb copy is restricted to in-frame clones and leaves out a portion. The sample has 110,000 or so clones, roughly nine tenths seen once. The specimen was peripheral blood mononuclear cells (PBMCs), collected before the second cycle of nivolumab. All receptors come from a human donor with classical Hodgkin lymphoma. The CDR3 runs from the conserved cysteine through the conserved F or W. D genes are given only for firm matches. Some rows mark clone size as missing; the rest say once, few, many or name a class of expanded clone.

TRBV7-2	NA	TRBD2	TRBJ2-1	TGTGCCAGCAGCTTACGCGGGAGGCGCTCCTACAATGAGCAGTTCTTC	CASSLRGRRSYNEQFF
TRBV4-3	NA	NA	TRBJ2-7	TGCGCCAGCAGCCAAGCTGAGCGAAGCTACGAGCAGTACTTC	CASSQAERSYEQYF
TRBV4-1	NA	NA	TRBJ2-7	TGCGCCAGCAGCCAAGAGCAGGGGGGCGGCCTCCACGAGCAGTACTTC	CASSQEQGGGLHEQYF
TRBV4-2	NA	NA	TRBJ1-1	TGTGCCAGCAGCCAGGAGGCAGGGGAGTACACTGAAGCTTTCTTT	CASSQEAGEYTEAFF
TRBV29-1	NA	TRBD1	TRBJ1-3	TGCAGCGTTGAAGGCAGGACAGGGGGCAGAAACACCATATATTTT	CSVEGRTGGRNTIYF
TRBV6-6	NA	TRBD1	TRBJ1-1	TGTGCCAGCAGTCGATTCGACAGGGTAAACACTGAAGCTTTCTTT	CASSRFDRVNTEAFF
TRBV7-9	NA	TRBD2	TRBJ2-4	TGTGCCAGCAGCTTAGGAGTTGGGGCTAGCGGGAGTGAAAACATTCAGTACTTC	CASSLGVGASGSENIQYF
TRBV4-1	few	NA	TRBJ1-1	TGCGCCAGCAGCCAAGGGGCAGCATTTATGAACACTGAAGCTTTCTTT	CASSQGAAFMNTEAFF
TRBV5-6	NA	NA	TRBJ2-7	TGTGCCAGCAGCTTGATGACGGTCTCCTACGAGCAGTACTTC	CASSLMTVSYEQYF
TRBV11-2	NA	NA	TRBJ2-5	TGTGCCAGCAGCTTAACTTTCGGGGAGACCCAGTACTTC	CASSLTFGETQYF
TRBV4-3	NA	TRBD1	TRBJ1-2	TGCGCCAGCAGCCAAGTAGAGGGGGGAGACAGGGTTAAGTATGGCTACACCTTC	CASSQVEGGDRVKYGYTF
TRBV18	NA	NA	TRBJ1-2	TGTGCCAGCTCACCACATTCATTACTAGAAGAGTTTGGGGGCTACACCTTC	CASSPHSLLEEFGGYTF
TRBV10-3	NA	NA	TRBJ2-2	TGTGCCATCAGCCTCCGAGGGAACGGGGAGCTGTTTTTT	CAISLRGNGELFF
TRBV28	few	NA	TRBJ2-7	TGTGCCAGCAGTCTGAACTACGAGCAGTACTTC	CASSLNYEQYF
TRBV6-6	few	TRBD1	TRBJ1-2	TGTGCCAGCAGTTACTCTACCGGGACAGTTGGTGGCTACACCTTC	CASSYSTGTVGGYTF
TRBV7-9	NA	NA	TRBJ1-4	TGTGCCAGCAGCCAACTTCAGGCAGCGCCTGAAAAACTGTTTTTT	CASSQLQAAPEKLFF
TRBV7-6	NA	TRBD1	TRBJ1-1	TGTGCCAGCAGCTTAAACAGGGGGGGGAACACTGAAGCTTTCTTT	CASSLNRGGNTEAFF
TRBV30	NA	NA	TRBJ1-5	TGTGCCTGGAGCCCGGGTATAGGGTGGAATGAGCCTCAGCATTTT	CAWSPGIGWNEPQHF
TRBV5-4	NA	TRBD1	TRBJ1-2	TGTGCCAGCAGCAAAGACCGGGACAGAAATGGCTACACCTTC	CASSKDRDRNGYTF
TRBV5-1	NA	TRBD2	TRBJ2-1	TGCGCCAGCCAGACTAGCGGGACCTACAATGAGCAGTTCTTC	CASQTSGTYNEQFF
TRBV6-6	NA	TRBD2	TRBJ2-1	TGTGCCAGCTTGGCGGGAGGGGGAAGGGATGAGCAGTTCTTC	CASLAGGGRDEQFF
TRBV7-2	NA	NA	TRBJ2-7	TGTGCCAGCAGCTTAGTGGATGGGGGCGGAGGGCACTACGAGCAGTACTTC	CASSLVDGGGGHYEQYF
TRBV5-1	NA	TRBD1	TRBJ1-2	TGCGCCAGCAGCTTACACTCGGGACAGCTCTATGGCTACACCTTC	CASSLHSGQLYGYTF
TRBV4-1	NA	TRBD2	TRBJ2-7	TGCGCCAGCAGCCAAGATGGGGGGGGAAGAGCAGGAGGCGAGCAGTACTTC	CASSQDGGGRAGGEQYF
TRBV7-9	once	TRBD2	TRBJ2-3	TGTGCCAGCAGCCCGGGACTAGCGGGCGCTCGCACAGATACGCAGTATTTT	CASSPGLAGARTDTQYF
TRBV7-2	NA	NA	TRBJ1-2	TGTGCCAGCAGCTTATCAGGCGCGGGAGGCTACACCTTC	CASSLSGAGGYTF